Listed below are T cell receptor beta chains from one sample, sequenced in a study of blood T cell repertoires in COVID-19. The method was immunoSEQ multiplex PCR; TCRdb's version includes in-frame clones alone and lacks a portion of them. The sample lists about 390,000 clones, 87% seen once, with about a tenth in the top ten. The sequencing sample was made of PBMCs or T cells enriched from blood (not recorded which). These receptors came from a woman in her forties or fifties who had recovered from COVID-19. Both conserved end residues are part of each CDR3. D genes are given only for firm matches. Clone size is shown for a subset of rows, as once, few, many or a class of expanded clone.

TRBJ1-2 TRBV28 NA NA TGTGCCAGCAGTCGGGACACAAGCTATGGCTACACCTTC CASSRDTSYGYTF
TRBJ1-1 TRBV27 NA NA TGTGCCAGCAGTCCGCAGGGTCCGGGCACTGAAGCTTTCTTT CASSPQGPGTEAFF
TRBJ2-1 TRBV18 NA TRBD2 TGTGCCAGCTCACCTAGCGGGCTAGCGGGGGCAGGTGATGAGCAGTTCTTC CASSPSGLAGAGDEQFF
TRBJ1-5 TRBV5-8 NA TRBD1 TGTGCCAGCAGCTTGGGACTGGACAGGTCTCAGCCCCAGCATTTT CASSLGLDRSQPQHF
TRBJ1-1 TRBV6-5 NA NA TGTGCCAGCAGTTACTCGACGGGTACGGCGAACACTGAAGCTTTCTTT CASSYSTGTANTEAFF
TRBJ2-7 TRBV27 NA TRBD2 TGTGCCAGCAGTTTGGGACTAGCCTCGCCCGAGCAGTACTTC CASSLGLASPEQYF
TRBJ2-3 TRBV7-8 NA NA TGTGCCAGCAGCTTTGTTCACTCGGATACGCAGTATTTT CASSFVHSDTQYF
TRBJ1-2 TRBV30 NA TRBD1 TGTGCCTGGAGTGTGGCTGGAGGGGGCAGGGCAGGCTATGGCTACACCTTC CAWSVAGGGRAGYGYTF
TRBJ1-5 TRBV6-5 once NA TGTGCCAGCAGTTACCGACAGCCATCAATCAGCCCCCAGCATTTT CASSYRQPSISPQHF
TRBJ1-2 TRBV27 NA TRBD1 TGTGCCAGCAGTTCTTTGGGGACAGAGAACTATGGCTACACCTTC CASSSLGTENYGYTF
TRBJ2-4 TRBV18 few TRBD2 TGTGCCAGCTCAATATCGACTAGCGGGACCGCGTTAGCCAAAAACATTCAGTACTTC CASSISTSGTALAKNIQYF
TRBJ2-7 TRBV7-2 NA TRBD1 TGTGCCAGCAGCTTAATACAGGGGTCCTCCTACGAGCAGTACTTC CASSLIQGSSYEQYF
TRBJ2-1 TRBV6-5 once NA TGTGCCAGCAGTTACTCGAATGGAGGTGAGCAGTTCTTC CASSYSNGGEQFF
TRBJ1-4 TRBV7-9 NA NA TGTGCCAGCAGCTTGGGTTGGGGGGATGAAAAACTGTTTTTT CASSLGWGDEKLFF
TRBJ1-6 TRBV30 NA TRBD1 TGTGCCTGGAATACCTTAGGACAGGGGAAATCATCACCCCTCCACTTT CAWNTLGQGKSSPLHF
TRBJ1-2 TRBV3-1/TRBV3-2 NA NA TGTGCCAGCAGCCAAGAAGGGAGGCATACCTATGGCTACACCTTC CASSQEGRHTYGYTF
TRBJ1-2 TRBV11-2 NA NA TGTGCCAGCAGCCTTTCCGACACGGCGACCTATGGCTACACCTTC CASSLSDTATYGYTF
TRBJ2-7 TRBV5-5 NA NA TGTGCCAGCAGCTTATCCGGGATAAAAGTGGGCGAGCAGTACTTC CASSLSGIKVGEQYF
TRBJ1-2 TRBV5-1 NA NA TGCGCCAGCAGCTCCCGGTTCGGAGGACTCTATGGCTACACCTTC CASSSRFGGLYGYTF
TRBJ2-2 TRBV6-5 once NA TGTGCCAGCAGTTACTCGACCGGGGGCACCGGGGAGCTGTTTTTT CASSYSTGGTGELFF
TRBJ1-3 TRBV19 NA TRBD1 TGTGCCAGTAGTCCGACAGGGCAAAGCTCTGGAAACACCATATATTTT CASSPTGQSSGNTIYF
TRBJ2-7 TRBV3-1/TRBV3-2 once NA TGTGCCAGCAGCCAGGCTCTGAGGTACGAGCAGTACTTC CASSQALRYEQYF
TRBJ1-1 TRBV27 NA NA TGTGCCAGCAGTTTTACGGGGAACACTGAAGCTTTCTTT CASSFTGNTEAFF
TRBJ1-4 TRBV14 NA NA TGTGCCAGCAGCCAAGAGTCGTGGAGAGGAGAAAAACTGTTTTTT CASSQESWRGEKLFF